This is a list of T cell receptor beta chains from one sample in a study of T cell changes during pregnancy in multiple sclerosis. Sequenced by immunoSEQ multiplex PCR; TCRdb stores in-frame clones only, minus some. The sample has tens of thousands of clones; just over 90% are singletons. The sequenced sample was peripheral blood, obtained in the second trimester of pregnancy. The receptors come from a female donor with multiple sclerosis, enrolled in a pregnancy study. The conserved cysteine and the conserved F or W are not part of the CDR3 here. The D gene is left open where the match is weak.

j_gene	d_gene	v_gene	CDR3aa
TRBJ2-5	NA	TRBV25-1	ASSGETQY
TRBJ1-1	NA	TRBV5-7	ARRKTTEAF
TRBJ2-1	TRBD2	TRBV2	ASSESGIPPDEQF
TRBJ2-3	NA	TRBV5-4	ASSVGGGGASTDTQY
TRBJ2-5	TRBD2	TRBV7-2	ASRGTSRIAETQY
TRBJ2-1	NA	TRBV27	ASSLIGVHEQF
TRBJ2-3	TRBD1	TRBV2	ASSPYKGGRDTQY
TRBJ2-7	TRBD1	TRBV28	ASRTGGHYEQY
TRBJ1-1	NA	TRBV19	ATGSGGVTEAF
TRBJ2-3	TRBD2	TRBV7-9	ASSTSGSTDTQY
TRBJ1-1	NA	TRBV4-1	ASSQVRNTEAF